This T cell receptor beta chain was captured by sequencing in a study of response to subunit inactivated influenza vaccine. TCRdb passed the RT-PCR reads through MiXCR, listing each CDR3 protein once. The sample lists roughly 760,000 distinct CDR3 sequences; about 20% were seen once. The germline gives CDR1 SGHNT, CDR2 YENEEA. Trimming removed 2 bases from V and 6 bases from J, with 8 bases in between. This CDR3 is built from 13 residues. This specimen consisted of PBMCs from blood, obtained 5 days after vaccination. This clonotype originated in a man between 45 and 60 years old who received an inactivated influenza vaccine. The V and J genes are TRBV11-3 and TRBJ2-1; D remains ambiguous. In DNA form, the CDR3 reads TGTGCCAGCAGCTTATCCTTCTCCAATGAGCAGTTCTTC. It translates to CASSLSFSNEQFF.